This TCR beta chain was recorded in a study of identical twins. The germline V gene encodes CDR1 DFQATT and CDR2 SNEGSKA (reference sequence). CDR3 length equals 14 residues. The V segment lost 2 bases and the J segment 5 bases; nucleotides outside the gene matches: 7. Study-wide results and caveats: The more abundant beta clonotypes in cord blood had fewer insertions, and memory repertoires did not show this.

This clonotype appeared many times. Its matching antigen is unknown. TCRdb ran MiXCR on the 5' RACE reads and lists one entry per CDR3 protein. The repertoire holds hundreds of thousands of distinct CDR3 sequences, with 5.5% to 6.5% as singletons. This TCR derives from a man in his late teens or twenties in good health. This chain joins TRBV20-1 and TRBJ1-1; 8 bases are a match to TRBD1. Sequences were obtained from naive T cells sorted from blood. The DNA for the CDR3 is TGCAGTGCTAGACAGGGGGCGCAGGGAACTGAAGCTTTCTTT. Its protein is CSARQGAQGTEAFF.